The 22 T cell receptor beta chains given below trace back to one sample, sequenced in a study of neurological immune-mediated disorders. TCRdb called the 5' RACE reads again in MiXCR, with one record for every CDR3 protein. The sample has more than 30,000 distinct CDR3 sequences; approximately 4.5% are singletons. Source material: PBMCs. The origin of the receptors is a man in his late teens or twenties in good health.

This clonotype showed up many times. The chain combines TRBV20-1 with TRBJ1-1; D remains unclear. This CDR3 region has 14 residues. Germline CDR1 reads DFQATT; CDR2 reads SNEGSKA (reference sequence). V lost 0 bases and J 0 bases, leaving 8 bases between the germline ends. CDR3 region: CSARDLAMNTEAFF. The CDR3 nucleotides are TGCAGTGCTAGAGATCTGGCGATGAACACTGAAGCTTTCTTT.

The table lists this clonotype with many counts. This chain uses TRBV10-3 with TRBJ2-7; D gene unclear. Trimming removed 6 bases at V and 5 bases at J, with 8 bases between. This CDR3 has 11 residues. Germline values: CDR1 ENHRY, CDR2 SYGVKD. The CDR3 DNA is TGTGCCATCAGGAGTATCCACGAGCAGTACTTC. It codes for CAIRSIHEQYF.

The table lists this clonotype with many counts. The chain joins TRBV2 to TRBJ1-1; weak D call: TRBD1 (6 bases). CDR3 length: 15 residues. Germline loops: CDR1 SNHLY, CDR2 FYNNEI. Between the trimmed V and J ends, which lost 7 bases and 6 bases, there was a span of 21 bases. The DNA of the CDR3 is TGTGCCAGCATATTTGGGGGGCATATAGGACCTGAAGCTTTCTTT. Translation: CASIFGGHIGPEAFF.

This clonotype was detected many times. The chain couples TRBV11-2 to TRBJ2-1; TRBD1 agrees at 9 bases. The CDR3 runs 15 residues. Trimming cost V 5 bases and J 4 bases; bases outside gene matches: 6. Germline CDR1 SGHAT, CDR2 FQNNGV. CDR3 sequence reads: CASSRQGDPYNEQFF. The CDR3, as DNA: TGTGCCAGCAGCCGACAGGGGGATCCATACAATGAGCAGTTCTTC.

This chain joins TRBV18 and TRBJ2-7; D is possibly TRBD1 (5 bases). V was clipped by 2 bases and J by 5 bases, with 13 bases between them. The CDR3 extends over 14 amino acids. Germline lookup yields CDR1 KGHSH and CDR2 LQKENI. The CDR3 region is CASSPSRDVHEQYF. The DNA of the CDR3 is TGTGCCAGCTCACCATCCAGGGATGTGCACGAGCAGTACTTC.

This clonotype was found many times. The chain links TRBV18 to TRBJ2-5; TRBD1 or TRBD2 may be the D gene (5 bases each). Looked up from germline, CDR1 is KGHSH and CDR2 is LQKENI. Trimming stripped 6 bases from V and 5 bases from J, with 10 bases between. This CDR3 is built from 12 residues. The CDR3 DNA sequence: TGTGCCAGCTCTCCGGGGCAGGAGACCCAGTACTTC. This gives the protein CASSPGQETQYF.

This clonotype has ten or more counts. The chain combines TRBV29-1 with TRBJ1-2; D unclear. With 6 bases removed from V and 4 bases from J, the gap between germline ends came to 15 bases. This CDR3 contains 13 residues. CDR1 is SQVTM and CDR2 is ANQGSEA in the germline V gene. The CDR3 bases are TGCAGCGTCGGCACAGCCACTACCTATGGCTACACCTTC. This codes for CSVGTATTYGYTF.

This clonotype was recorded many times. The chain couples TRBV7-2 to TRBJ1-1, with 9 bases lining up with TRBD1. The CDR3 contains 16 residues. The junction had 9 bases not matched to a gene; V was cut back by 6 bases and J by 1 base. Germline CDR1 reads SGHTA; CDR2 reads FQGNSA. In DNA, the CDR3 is TGTGCCAGCAGTCGACTGACAGGGGGGACGAACACTGAAGCTTTCTTT. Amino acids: CASSRLTGGTNTEAFF.

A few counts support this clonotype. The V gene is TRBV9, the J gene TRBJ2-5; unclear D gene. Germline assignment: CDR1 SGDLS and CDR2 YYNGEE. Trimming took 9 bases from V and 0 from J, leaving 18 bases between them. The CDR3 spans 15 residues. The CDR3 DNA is TGTGCCATCCGACCCCCCCGAGGCCACCAAGAGACCCAGTACTTC. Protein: CAIRPPRGHQETQYF.

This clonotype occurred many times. CDR3 in DNA: TGTGCCAGCAGCTTAGCACTAGGGGACACCGGGGAGCTGTTTTTT. Protein product: CASSLALGDTGELFF. The V call is TRBV7-2, the J call TRBJ2-2; D possibly matches TRBD1 or TRBD2 (5 bases each). CDR3 length: 15 amino acids. Trimming pared 0 bases from V and 3 bases from J, leaving 8 bases between. Per germline, CDR1 SGHTA and CDR2 FQGNSA.

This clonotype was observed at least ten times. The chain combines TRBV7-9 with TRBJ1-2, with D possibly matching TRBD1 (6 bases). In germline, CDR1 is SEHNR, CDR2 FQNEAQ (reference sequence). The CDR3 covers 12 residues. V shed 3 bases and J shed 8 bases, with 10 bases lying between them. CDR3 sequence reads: CASSFPGAGYTF. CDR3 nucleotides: TGTGCCAGCAGCTTCCCAGGGGCCGGCTACACCTTC.

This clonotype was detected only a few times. The chain's CDR3 is CASSLASLEGGYTF. CDR3 DNA: TGTGCCAGCTCGCTGGCAAGCCTCGAGGGAGGCTACACCTTC. V usage is TRBV18 and J usage is TRBJ1-2, with D unresolved. Trimming stripped 6 bases from V and 8 bases from J, with 19 bases between. The CDR3 sequence is 14 residues long. From germline, CDR1 is KGHSH and CDR2 LQKENI.

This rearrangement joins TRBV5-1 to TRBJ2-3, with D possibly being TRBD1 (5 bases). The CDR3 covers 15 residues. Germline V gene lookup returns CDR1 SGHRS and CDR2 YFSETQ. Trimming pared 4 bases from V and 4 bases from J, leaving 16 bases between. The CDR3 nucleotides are TGCGCCAGCAGCGCGACAGTTTATAGGTCAGATACGCAGTATTTT. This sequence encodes CASSATVYRSDTQYF.

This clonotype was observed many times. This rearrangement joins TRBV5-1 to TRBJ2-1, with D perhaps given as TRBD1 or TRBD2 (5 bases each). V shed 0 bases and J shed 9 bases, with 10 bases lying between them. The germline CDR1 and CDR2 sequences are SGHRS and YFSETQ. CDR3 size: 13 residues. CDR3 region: CASSLASGTEQFF. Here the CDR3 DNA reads TGCGCCAGCAGCTTGGCATCGGGGACTGAGCAGTTCTTC. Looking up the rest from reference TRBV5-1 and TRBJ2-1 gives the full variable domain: KAGVTQTPRYLIKTRGQQVTLSCSPISGHRSVSWYQQTPGQGLQFLFEYFSETQRNKGNFPGRFSGRQFSNSRSEMNVSTLELGDSALYLCASSLASGTEQFFGPGTRLTVL.

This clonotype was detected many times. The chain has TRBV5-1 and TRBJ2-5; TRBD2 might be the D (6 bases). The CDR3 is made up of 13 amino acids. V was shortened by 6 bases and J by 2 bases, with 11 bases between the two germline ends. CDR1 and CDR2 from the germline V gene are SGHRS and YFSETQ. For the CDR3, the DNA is TGCGCCAGCACCTCGGCGGGGCAAGAGACCCAGTACTTC. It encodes CASTSAGQETQYF.

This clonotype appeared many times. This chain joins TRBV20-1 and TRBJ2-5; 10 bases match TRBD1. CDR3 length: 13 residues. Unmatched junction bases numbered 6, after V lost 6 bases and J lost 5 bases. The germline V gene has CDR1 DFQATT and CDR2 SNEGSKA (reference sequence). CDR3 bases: TGCAGTGCGGTCGACAGGGGGCACGAGACCCAGTACTTC. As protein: CSAVDRGHETQYF.

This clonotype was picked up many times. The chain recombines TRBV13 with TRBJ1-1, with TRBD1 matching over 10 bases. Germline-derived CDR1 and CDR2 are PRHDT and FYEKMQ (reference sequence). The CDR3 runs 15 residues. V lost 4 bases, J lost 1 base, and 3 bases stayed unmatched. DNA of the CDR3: TGTGCCAGCAGCTCGGACAGGGGGTGGAACACTGAAGCTTTCTTT. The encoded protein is CASSSDRGWNTEAFF.

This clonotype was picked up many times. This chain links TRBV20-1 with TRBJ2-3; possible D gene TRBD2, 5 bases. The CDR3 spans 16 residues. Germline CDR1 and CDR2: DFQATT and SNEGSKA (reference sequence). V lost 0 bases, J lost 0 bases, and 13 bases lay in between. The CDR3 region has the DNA TGCAGTGCTAGAGATTCCCAGCGGACCAGCACAGATACGCAGTATTTT. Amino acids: CSARDSQRTSTDTQYF.

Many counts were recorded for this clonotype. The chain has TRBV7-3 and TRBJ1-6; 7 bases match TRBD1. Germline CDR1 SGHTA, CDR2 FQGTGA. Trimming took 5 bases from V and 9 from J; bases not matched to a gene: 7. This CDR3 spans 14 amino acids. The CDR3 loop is CASSPRQGGSPLHF. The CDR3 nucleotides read TGTGCCAGCAGCCCCCGACAGGGCGGTTCACCCCTCCACTTT.

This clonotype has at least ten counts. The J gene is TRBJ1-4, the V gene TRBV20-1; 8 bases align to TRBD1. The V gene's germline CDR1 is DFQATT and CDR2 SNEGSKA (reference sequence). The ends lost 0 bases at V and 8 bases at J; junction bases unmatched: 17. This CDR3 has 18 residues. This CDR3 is CSARDVQALQGAREKLFF. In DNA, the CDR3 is TGCAGTGCTAGAGATGTACAGGCACTCCAGGGGGCACGGGAAAAACTGTTTTTT.

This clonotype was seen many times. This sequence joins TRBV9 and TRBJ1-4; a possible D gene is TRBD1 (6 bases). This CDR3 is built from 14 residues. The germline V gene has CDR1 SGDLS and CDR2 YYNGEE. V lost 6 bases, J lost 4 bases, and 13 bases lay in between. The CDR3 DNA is TGTGCCAGCAACGGCGGGACAAATAATGAAAAACTGTTTTTT. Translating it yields CASNGGTNNEKLFF. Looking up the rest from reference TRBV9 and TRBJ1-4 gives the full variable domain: DSGVTQTPKHLITATGQRVTLRCSPRSGDLSVYWYQQSLDQGLQFLIQYYNGEERAKGNILERFSAQQFPDLHSELNLSSLELGDSALYFCASNGGTNNEKLFFGSGTQLSVL.

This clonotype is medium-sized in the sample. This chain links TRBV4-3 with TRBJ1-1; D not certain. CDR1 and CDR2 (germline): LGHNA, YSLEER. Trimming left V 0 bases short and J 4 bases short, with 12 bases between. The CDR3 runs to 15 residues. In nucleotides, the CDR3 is TGCGCCAGCAGCCAAGATAGTAGCATCGGCACTGAAGCTTTCTTT. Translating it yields CASSQDSSIGTEAFF.